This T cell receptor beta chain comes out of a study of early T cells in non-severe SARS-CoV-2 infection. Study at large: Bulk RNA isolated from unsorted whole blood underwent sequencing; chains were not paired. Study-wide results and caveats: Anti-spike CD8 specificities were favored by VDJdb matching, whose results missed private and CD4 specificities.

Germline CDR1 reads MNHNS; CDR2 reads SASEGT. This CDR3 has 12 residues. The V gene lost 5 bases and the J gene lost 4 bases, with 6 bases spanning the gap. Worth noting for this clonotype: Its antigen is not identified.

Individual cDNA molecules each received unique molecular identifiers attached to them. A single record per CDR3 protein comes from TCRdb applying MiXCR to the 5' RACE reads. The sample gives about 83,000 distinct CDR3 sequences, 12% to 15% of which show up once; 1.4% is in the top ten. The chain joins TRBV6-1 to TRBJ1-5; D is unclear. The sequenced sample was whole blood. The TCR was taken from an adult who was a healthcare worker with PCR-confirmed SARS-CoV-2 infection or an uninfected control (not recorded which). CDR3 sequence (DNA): TGTGCCAGCAGTTACGGGAATCAGCCCCAGCATTTT. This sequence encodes CASSYGNQPQHF.